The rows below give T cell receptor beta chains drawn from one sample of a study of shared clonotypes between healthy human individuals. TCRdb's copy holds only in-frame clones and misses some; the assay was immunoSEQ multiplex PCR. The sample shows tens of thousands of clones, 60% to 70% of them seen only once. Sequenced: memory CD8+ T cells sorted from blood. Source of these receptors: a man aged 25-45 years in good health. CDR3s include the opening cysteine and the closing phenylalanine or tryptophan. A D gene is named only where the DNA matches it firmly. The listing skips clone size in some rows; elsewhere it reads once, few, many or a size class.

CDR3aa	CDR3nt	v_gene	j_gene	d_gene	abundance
CASRAGLDQITDTQYF	TGTGCCAGCAGAGCCGGACTAGATCAGATCACAGATACGCAGTATTTT	TRBV25-1	TRBJ2-3	TRBD2	.
CASSPTGGPNEKLFF	TGTGCCAGCAGCCCCACCGGGGGACCTAATGAAAAACTGTTTTTT	TRBV9	TRBJ1-4	.	.
CSVGYNEQFF	TGCAGTGTCGGGTACAATGAGCAGTTCTTC	TRBV20-1	TRBJ2-1	.	once
CASRDRGLLAGASRYEQYF	TGTGCCAGCCGGGACAGGGGTTTACTAGCGGGGGCTTCCCGCTACGAGCAGTACTTC	TRBV2	TRBJ2-7	.	.
CASSESAANTEAFF	TGTGCCAGCAGTGAATCCGCGGCGAACACTGAAGCTTTCTTT	TRBV25-1	TRBJ1-1	.	.
CASSESRDLNTGELFF	TGTGCCAGCAGTGAATCCCGGGACCTAAACACCGGGGAGCTGTTTTTT	TRBV2	TRBJ2-2	.	many
CASSVAGASYNEQFF	TGTGCCAGCAGCGTAGCGGGAGCCTCCTACAATGAGCAGTTCTTC	TRBV9	TRBJ2-1	.	.
CASRKPTGGKSEAFF	TGTGCCAGTCGAAAGCCGACAGGGGGAAAGTCTGAAGCTTTCTTT	TRBV7-9	TRBJ1-1	TRBD1	.
CASRDTMHEQYF	TGTGCCAGCCGGGACACTATGCACGAGCAGTACTTC	TRBV2	TRBJ2-7	.	.
CASRLRGSGNEKLFF	TGTGCCAGCAGACTAAGGGGTTCAGGGAATGAAAAACTGTTTTTT	TRBV6-6	TRBJ1-4	.	few
CASSSTLPTTGGISYEQYF	TGTGCCAGCAGTTCGACCCTCCCGACGACAGGGGGGATCTCCTACGAGCAGTACTTC	TRBV28	TRBJ2-7	TRBD1	few
CASSQQTVSVRYGYTF	TGCGCCAGCAGCCAGCAGACAGTGAGTGTAAGATATGGCTACACCTTC	TRBV4-1	TRBJ1-2	.	.
CASSESTSLEQYF	TGTGCCAGCAGTGAATCGACCTCCCTGGAGCAGTACTTC	TRBV25-1	TRBJ2-7	.	.
CASSLRIPGPYQPQHF	TGTGCCAGCAGTTTACGAATTCCGGGCCCCTATCAGCCCCAGCATTTT	TRBV27	TRBJ1-5	.	.
CASSQDRGGDSQPQHF	TGTGCCAGCAGCCAAGATAGGGGGGGAGACAGTCAGCCCCAGCATTTT	TRBV4-2	TRBJ1-5	.	.
CASSLLAGPTDTQYF	TGTGCCAGCAGCTTACTAGCGGGCCCCACAGATACGCAGTATTTT	TRBV7-2	TRBJ2-3	TRBD2	.
CASSAQVGETQYF	TGTGCCAGCAGCGCCCAAGTCGGGGAGACCCAGTACTTC	TRBV9	TRBJ2-5	.	.
CASRYGGATYEQYF	TGCGCCAGCCGGTACGGCGGGGCTACCTACGAGCAGTACTTC	TRBV5-1	TRBJ2-7	.	.
CASLIANTGELFF	TGCGCCAGTTTGATCGCGAACACCGGGGAGCTGTTTTTT	TRBV10-2	TRBJ2-2	.	many
CASSSTGFFNEQFF	TGTGCCAGCAGCTCGACAGGGTTTTTCAATGAGCAGTTCTTC	TRBV5-4	TRBJ2-1	TRBD1	.
CASSESVAEQYF	TGTGCCAGCAGTGAATCGGTGGCCGAGCAGTACTTC	TRBV25-1	TRBJ2-7	.	few
CASSLFYPGRPNNEQFF	TGTGCCAGCAGCTTGTTCTATCCGGGTCGCCCGAACAATGAGCAGTTCTTC	TRBV5-5	TRBJ2-1	.	.
CASSDGMDGYTF	TGTGCCAGCAGTGACGGGATGGATGGCTACACCTTC	TRBV6-4	TRBJ1-2	.	.
CASSYSGHEQYF	TGTGCCAGCAGTTACTCAGGGCACGAGCAGTACTTC	TRBV6-5	TRBJ2-7	.	.
CASSQVGLSGYEQYF	TGCGCCAGCAGCCAGGTAGGACTATCCGGCTACGAGCAGTACTTC	TRBV4-3	TRBJ2-7	.	few
CASSRYGTSGGTDTQYF	TGTGCCAGCAGCAGATACGGGACTAGCGGGGGCACAGATACGCAGTATTTT	TRBV9	TRBJ2-3	TRBD2	few
CAINESLEWRSDTQYF	TGTGCCATCAATGAGTCTCTGGAGTGGCGCTCAGATACGCAGTATTTT	TRBV10-3	TRBJ2-3	.	.
CARPRCAEAFF	TGTGCCAGACCCCGGTGCGCTGAAGCTTTCTTT	TRBV5-3	TRBJ1-1	.	.
CASSLNRALSEKLFF	TGTGCCAGCAGCCTGAACAGGGCATTAAGTGAAAAACTGTTTTTT	TRBV5-8	TRBJ1-4	.	.
CASSLVGQGLNQPQHF	TGTGCCAGCAGCTTAGTTGGACAGGGCTTGAATCAGCCCCAGCATTTT	TRBV7-2	TRBJ1-5	TRBD1	.
CASSRNGNNNEQFF	TGTGCCAGCAGCCGTAACGGAAATAACAATGAGCAGTTCTTC	TRBV11-2	TRBJ2-1	.	.
CASSVTVTGELFF	TGTGCCAGCAGCGTGACAGTTACCGGGGAGCTGTTTTTT	TRBV11-2	TRBJ2-2	.	.
CASSDLGQGPYEQYF	TGTGCCAGCAGTGATTTGGGACAGGGCCCCTACGAGCAGTACTTC	TRBV6-1	TRBJ2-7	TRBD1	.
CASSPDTSFMNEQFF	TGTGCCAGCAGCCCAGATACTAGCTTTATGAATGAGCAGTTCTTC	TRBV7-6	TRBJ2-1	.	.
CASSLEGLAGAGSYEQYF	TGTGCCAGCAGCTTAGAGGGACTAGCGGGAGCTGGGTCCTACGAGCAGTACTTC	TRBV7-8	TRBJ2-7	TRBD2	.
CASRRVNYNEQFF	TGTGCCAGCAGGAGGGTTAACTACAATGAGCAGTTCTTC	TRBV5-8	TRBJ2-1	.	.
CASSAYGGEGPTNEQFF	TGTGCCAGCAGCGCTTACGGCGGGGAGGGCCCTACAAATGAGCAGTTCTTC	TRBV9	TRBJ2-1	TRBD2	many
CAWSEGTNNEQFF	TGTGCCTGGAGTGAAGGGACGAACAATGAGCAGTTCTTC	TRBV30	TRBJ2-1	.	once
CATSRDLSYEQYF	TGTGCCACCAGCAGAGATTTGAGTTACGAGCAGTACTTC	TRBV15	TRBJ2-7	.	.
CASSVRGAGNTEAFF	TGTGCCAGCAGCGTCCGAGGGGCGGGGAACACTGAAGCTTTCTTT	TRBV9	TRBJ1-1	.	few
CAGRIENTGELFF	TGTGCCGGACGGATAGAGAACACCGGGGAGCTGTTTTTT	TRBV19	TRBJ2-2	.	.
CSAGGTAQETQYF	TGCAGCGCGGGCGGGACGGCGCAAGAGACCCAGTACTTC	TRBV29-1	TRBJ2-5	.	.
CASSEFRTSAYNEQFF	TGTGCCAGCAGTGAATTTCGGACTAGCGCATACAATGAGCAGTTCTTC	TRBV25-1	TRBJ2-1	TRBD2	.
CASSFDMNTEAFF	TGTGCCAGCAGCTTTGACATGAACACTGAAGCTTTCTTT	TRBV5-8	TRBJ1-1	.	once
CASSGGGTGSYNEQFF	TGTGCCAGCAGCGGGGGAGGGACAGGTTCCTACAATGAGCAGTTCTTC	TRBV5-4	TRBJ2-1	.	.
CASTEIYEQYF	TGTGCCAGCACAGAGATCTACGAGCAGTACTTC	TRBV6-1	TRBJ2-7	.	few
CASSPGDRGIHEQFF	TGTGCCAGCAGCCCTGGGGACAGGGGGATTCATGAGCAGTTCTTC	TRBV7-3	TRBJ2-1	TRBD1	.
CASSYSGGRTDTQYF	TGTGCCAGCAGTTACTCTGGGGGACGCACAGATACGCAGTATTTT	TRBV6-5	TRBJ2-3	.	.
CASSRQGPNEKLFF	TGTGCCAGCAGCAGACAGGGCCCTAATGAAAAACTGTTTTTT	TRBV7-6	TRBJ1-4	TRBD1	.
CASRGPGLMNTEAFF	TGCGCCAGCAGAGGACCGGGACTCATGAACACTGAAGCTTTCTTT	TRBV10-2	TRBJ1-1	.	.